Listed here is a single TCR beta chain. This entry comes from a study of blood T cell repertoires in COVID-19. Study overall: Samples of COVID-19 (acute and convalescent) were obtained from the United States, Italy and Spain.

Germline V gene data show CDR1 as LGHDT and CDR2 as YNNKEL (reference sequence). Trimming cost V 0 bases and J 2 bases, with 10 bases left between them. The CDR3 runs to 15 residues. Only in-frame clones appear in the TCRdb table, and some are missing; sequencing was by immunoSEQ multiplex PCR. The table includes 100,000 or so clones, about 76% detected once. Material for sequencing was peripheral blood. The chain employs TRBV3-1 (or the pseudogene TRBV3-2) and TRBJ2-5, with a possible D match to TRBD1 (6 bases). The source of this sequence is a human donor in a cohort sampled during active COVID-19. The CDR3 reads CASSQDPRGQETQYF. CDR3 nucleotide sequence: TGTGCCAGCAGCCAAGATCCCAGGGGACAAGAGACCCAGTACTTC.